The source of this T cell receptor beta chain is a study of control samples from healthy donors and cancer patients. The CDR3 has 17 residues. J lost 7 bases, V lost 5 bases, and 12 bases had no gene match. Germline V gene data show CDR1 as SGHTA and CDR2 as FQGNSA. Measured with immunoSEQ multiplex PCR; TCRdb has only the in-frame clones, and not every one. The table has 250,000 to 300,000 clones, over 75% seen once. The J gene is TRBJ2-5, the V gene TRBV7-2; 14 bases align to TRBD2. Sequenced material: PBMCs. The sequence came from a woman aged 55-70 years with lung cancer. The CDR3 sequence is CASSPNRPGTSGGTQYF. CDR3 in DNA: TGTGCCAGCAGCCCCAACCGCCCGGGGACTAGCGGGGGGACCCAGTACTTC.